This paragraph reports one TCR beta chain. The antigen is unknown. This record comes from a study of cytotoxic CD8 clonotypes in ibrutinib-treated CLL. Turning to the study itself: Median treatment time before response sampling was 12 months, range 6 to 36.

Investigators sought sequencing depths of between 1 in 200,000 and 1 in 1 million T cells. TCRdb keeps only in-frame clones here, not all; method: immunoSEQ multiplex PCR. The table shows hundreds of thousands of clones, with about 77% occurring only once. Whole-study results and caveats: Clonality (at baseline) was higher than in age-matched healthy donors and tracked circulating CD8+ T-cell counts. Public clonotypes (which were uncommon) either contracted or remained stable on treatment.

The CDR3 covers 16 residues. Germline V lookup: CDR1 SEHNR, CDR2 FQNEAQ (reference sequence). V shed 1 base and J 2 bases; nucleotides not matched to a gene: 5. The clonotype originates from a human donor with chronic lymphocytic leukemia. Specimen: PBMCs, collected before ibrutinib treatment. V is TRBV7-9 and J is TRBJ2-1, with 7 bases lining up with TRBD2. The CDR3 sequence: CASSLDPSGPYNEQFF. Written as DNA, the CDR3 is TGTGCCAGCAGCTTAGATCCTAGCGGTCCCTACAATGAGCAGTTCTTC.